This TCR beta chain was identified during a study of blood T cell repertoires in COVID-19. Study as a whole: Acute and convalescent COVID-19 samples came from the United States, Italy and Spain.

Germline assignment: CDR1 LNHDA and CDR2 SQIVND (reference sequence). V lost 7 bases to trimming and J lost 1 base, with 16 bases between them. The CDR3 is made up of 16 amino acids. Original data processing: It was from reference gene primer amplification that nucleated cell counts were estimated. Using immunoSEQ multiplex PCR, the repertoire was profiled, and TCRdb retains in-frame clones only, with some absent. D and trimming come from the DNA, and the V and J calls and clone size come from that table. This table holds under 250,000 clones, roughly 84% found once. The sample taken for sequencing was peripheral blood. This rearrangement joins TRBV19 to TRBJ2-2; tentative D call: TRBD2 (5 bases). This receptor was taken from a woman between 35 and 50 years old who had recovered from COVID-19. CDR3 in DNA: TGTGCCAGTAAAAAGGGTATCGCGGGGAACACCGGGGAGCTGTTTTTT. This gives the protein CASKKGIAGNTGELFF.